This is a list of T cell receptor beta chains from one sample in a study of T cells after yellow fever vaccination. MiXCR, applied by TCRdb to the 5' RACE reads, yields one record per CDR3 protein. The data hold 55,000 or so distinct CDR3 sequences, with about 6.6% observed a single time. Sequences were derived from CD8+ T cells not binding an NS4B(214-222) dextramer, sorted from PBMCs, sampled around 45 days after the first yellow fever vaccination. All receptors come from a man aged 18-30 years who received the YFV17D yellow fever vaccine. Both conserved end residues are part of each CDR3. D genes are given only for firm matches. Size is omitted from some rows. Given values are once, few, many or a class for expanded clones.

>many|TRBJ2-3|TRBV4-1|TRBD1
TGCGCCAGCCAAAACAGGGGGTCGGGCACAGATACGCAGTATTTT
CASQNRGSGTDTQYF
>many|TRBJ2-7|TRBV5-1|-
TGCGCCAGCAGCCTAAAGGGGAACAGGGACGAGCAGTACTTC
CASSLKGNRDEQYF
>-|TRBJ2-7|TRBV5-6|-
TGTGCCAGCAGCCCACAGGGTCTTGAGCAGTACTTC
CASSPQGLEQYF
>few|TRBJ1-5|TRBV4-1|TRBD1
TGCGCCAGCAGCCGATACGACAGGGAAAATCAGCCCCAGCATTTT
CASSRYDRENQPQHF
>many|TRBJ2-5|TRBV13|TRBD1
TGTGCCAGCAGCTCAACAGGGGGACCTTTTCCCCAAGAGACCCAGTACTTC
CASSSTGGPFPQETQYF
>many|TRBJ2-2|TRBV5-1|TRBD1
TGCGCCAGCAGGCCCCCCCGGGACAGGGTTACCGGGGAGCTGTTTTTT
CASRPPRDRVTGELFF
>-|TRBJ1-3|TRBV28|-
TGTGCCAGCAGTTTAGCAGACATCTCTGGAAACACCATATATTTT
CASSLADISGNTIYF
>many|TRBJ2-5|TRBV4-2|TRBD1
TGTGCCAGCAGCCAGTGGAGGGGACAGGGGGCGCTTGTGTCGGGTTCAGGCGAGACCCAGTACTTC
CASSQWRGQGALVSGSGETQYF
>few|TRBJ2-1|TRBV4-1|-
TGCGCCAGCAGCCAAATGCCGGGATCCTACAATGAGCAGTTCTTC
CASSQMPGSYNEQFF
>many|TRBJ2-1|TRBV7-8|-
TGTGCCAGCAGCCCGCCGGGGGTTTACAATGAGCAGTTCTTC
CASSPPGVYNEQFF
>few|TRBJ1-1|TRBV12-3/TRBV12-4|-
TGTGCCAGCAGTCTAGGGCCCTGGGGAGACACTGAAGCTTTCTTT
CASSLGPWGDTEAFF
>-|TRBJ2-5|TRBV4-3|-
TGCGCCAGCAGCCAAGCCGGGACAGGGGTGCTAGCGGGGGGCCCGTCGGCCCAGTACTTC
CASSQAGTGVLAGGPSAQYF
>many|TRBJ1-5|TRBV20-1|-
TGCAGTGCTAGAGCCCTCCAGGGGAATCAGCCCCAGCATTTT
CSARALQGNQPQHF
>few|TRBJ2-3|TRBV28|-
TGTGCCAGCAGGATACACAGCTCGGCGGCTACGCAGTATTTT
CASRIHSSAATQYF
>-|TRBJ1-2|TRBV20-1|-
TGCAGTGCACTCCAGGGGTCCCGCTATGGCTACACCTTC
CSALQGSRYGYTF
>many|TRBJ2-3|TRBV4-1|TRBD1
TGCGCCAGCAGCGAGGAGAGGGGGCGGGATACGCAGTATTTT
CASSEERGRDTQYF
>many|TRBJ1-1|TRBV28|TRBD1
TGTGCCAGCAGAGGGGACAGGGGAGGGGGTCCCGGAACTGAAGCTTTCTTT
CASRGDRGGGPGTEAFF
>-|TRBJ2-2|TRBV6-2/TRBV6-3|-
TGTGCCAGCACCCTGGCAAACACCGGGGAGCTGTTTTTT
CASTLANTGELFF
>medium-sized|TRBJ2-1|TRBV4-2|TRBD2
TGTGCCAGCAGCCAGGGGGCCGGGACTAGCCGATCCTACAATGAGCAGTTCTTC
CASSQGAGTSRSYNEQFF
>-|TRBJ2-5|TRBV12-3/TRBV12-4|-
TGTGCCAGCAGTTTCGGGGCCCAAGAGAGCCAGTACTTC
CASSFGAQESQYF